Shown below are 26 T cell receptor beta chains from a single sample sequenced in a study of T cells after yellow fever vaccination. TCRdb re-analysed the 5' RACE reads in MiXCR, keeping a single row per CDR3 protein. The profile shows 170,000 or so distinct CDR3 sequences, roughly 6.2% of them singletons. Sequenced material: CD4+ T cells sorted from PBMCs, taken on the day of the first yellow fever vaccination. Receptor source: a man aged 18-30 years who received the YFV17D yellow fever vaccine.

This clonotype was recorded a few times. V gene TRBV4-2 combines with J gene TRBJ1-2; TRBD1 aligns across 10 bases. The J segment lost 8 bases and the V segment lost 1 base, leaving 7 bases of the junction unmatched. The CDR3 is made up of 15 amino acids. The germline V gene encodes CDR1 LGHNA and CDR2 YNFKEQ. CDR3 sequence reads: CASSQAGDRGRGYTF. CDR3 in DNA: TGTGCCAGCAGCCAAGCTGGGGACAGGGGAAGGGGCTACACCTTC.

The chain joins TRBV4-3 to TRBJ1-3; 8 bases match TRBD1. The CDR3 has 17 residues. CDR1 LGHNA and CDR2 YSLEER come from the germline V gene. After removal of 0 bases from V and 4 bases from J, the junction contained 8 bases not matched to a gene. This chain's CDR3 is CASSQEFPGGYGNTIYF. In DNA form, the CDR3 reads TGCGCCAGCAGCCAAGAGTTTCCAGGGGGCTACGGAAACACCATATATTTT.

V is TRBV25-1 and J is TRBJ2-2, with D possibly matching TRBD1 (5 bases). The CDR3 loop spans 15 amino acids. V was clipped by 5 bases and J by 0 bases, with 10 bases between them. Germline V gene sequence: CDR1 MGHDK, CDR2 SYGVNS. The CDR3 loop is CASSLPGSNTGELFF. Written as DNA, the CDR3 is TGTGCCAGCAGTTTGCCAGGGTCGAACACCGGGGAGCTGTTTTTT.

This clonotype was counted between two and nine times. V gene TRBV5-1 combines with J gene TRBJ2-3; D is undetermined. Germline V gives CDR1 SGHRS, CDR2 YFSETQ. The CDR3 extends over 15 amino acids. The V end lost 4 bases, the J end lost 2 bases, and 14 bases lay between the germline ends. As DNA, the CDR3 is TGCGCCAGCAGCCTAATGGGGTTGCTCACAGATACGCAGTATTTT. It codes for CASSLMGLLTDTQYF.

This clonotype was found a few times. CDR3 in amino acids: CASRSTDNSPLHF. The DNA of the CDR3 is TGTGCCAGCAGGTCGACAGATAATTCACCCCTCCACTTT. The chain recombines TRBV6-5 with TRBJ1-6, with D possibly being TRBD1 (5 bases). This CDR3 spans 13 amino acids. Trimming left V 6 bases short and J 5 bases short, with 8 bases between. CDR1 and CDR2 from the germline V gene are MNHEY and SVGAGI.

The chain links TRBV25-1 to TRBJ1-4; TRBD1 is a possible D gene (6 bases). Trimming stripped 2 bases from V and 8 bases from J, with 9 bases between. CDR3 length: 13 amino acids. Germline CDR1 MGHDK, CDR2 SYGVNS. The CDR3 bases are TGTGCCAGCAGTGAAACAGGGCGGGAAAAACTGTTTTTT. Its protein product is CASSETGREKLFF.

This clonotype was seen at least ten times. The genes are TRBV12-3 or TRBV12-4 and TRBJ2-2; D not resolved. The CDR3 covers 14 residues. Trimming stripped 3 bases from V and 6 bases from J, with 11 bases between. The CDR3 loop is CASSFPAGPGELFF. The CDR3 DNA sequence: TGTGCCAGCAGTTTTCCGGCAGGTCCCGGGGAGCTGTTTTTT.

This clonotype was picked up many times. The gene calls are TRBV7-9 and TRBJ2-5, with D maybe TRBD1 (5 bases). The CDR3 has 15 residues. CDR1 is SEHNR, CDR2 FQNEAQ, per germline (reference sequence). V lost 2 bases to trimming and J lost 5 bases, with 15 bases between them. CDR3 bases: TGTGCCAGCAGCTTATATCCAGGGAAGACTGAGACCCAGTACTTC. Amino acid sequence: CASSLYPGKTETQYF.

This clonotype was observed a few times. CDR3 bases: TGTGCCAGTAAACTACAGGGGCCCACTGAAGCTTTCTTT. This translates into CASKLQGPTEAFF. This rearrangement joins TRBV19 to TRBJ1-1; 7 bases align to TRBD1. V trimming: 7 bases; J trimming: 4 bases; junction bases outside the gene matches: 6. In germline, CDR1 is LNHDA, CDR2 SQIVND (reference sequence). The CDR3 covers 13 residues.

This clonotype occurred a few times. The CDR3 coding sequence is TGTGCCAGCAGCTTATTCGTTGGGACAGCTCATCAGCCCCAGCATTTT. Its translation: CASSLFVGTAHQPQHF. The V and J genes are TRBV7-2 and TRBJ1-5, with TRBD1 identical over 7 bases. This CDR3 contains 16 residues. Trimming took 2 bases from V and 5 from J; bases not matched to a gene: 9. Germline assignment: CDR1 SGHTA and CDR2 FQGNSA.

This clonotype was recorded at least ten times. The V and J genes are TRBV4-1 and TRBJ2-5, with 9 bases identical to TRBD1. V dropped 4 bases and J dropped 2; count of bases not matched to a gene: 8. Germline V CDR1 and CDR2: MGHRA, YSYEKL. CDR3 size: 16 residues. The CDR3 sequence: CASSPLDRGKQETQYF. The CDR3 nucleotides are TGCGCCAGCAGCCCCTTAGACAGGGGGAAACAAGAGACCCAGTACTTC.

This clonotype was seen a handful of times. The CDR3, as DNA: TGCGCCAGCAGCTTGGGGGCAGTGAACACTGAAGCTTTCTTT. Amino acid sequence: CASSLGAVNTEAFF. This chain connects TRBV5-1 to TRBJ1-1; D is uncertain. V lost 0 bases and J lost 0, with 6 bases in between. The length of the CDR3 is 14 residues. Germline V gene lookup returns CDR1 SGHRS and CDR2 YFSETQ.

This chain connects TRBV4-3 to TRBJ1-3; D is ambiguous. Per germline, CDR1 LGHNA and CDR2 YSLEER. The CDR3 loop spans 18 amino acids. The germline V and J ends were trimmed by 0 bases and 4 bases, with 19 bases remaining between them. In nucleotides, the CDR3 is TGCGCCAGCAGCCAAGATGTGGTACCGGCGCGTTCGGGAAACACCATATATTTT. It codes for CASSQDVVPARSGNTIYF.

The chain employs TRBV15 and TRBJ1-1; D may be TRBD1 (6 bases). V was shortened by 1 base and J by 4 bases, with 13 bases between the two germline ends. The CDR3 length is 15 residues. Germline CDR1 LNHNV, CDR2 YYDKDF (reference sequence). The CDR3 spells CATSRGGAGSTEAFF. As DNA, the CDR3 is TGTGCCACCAGCAGAGGGGGGGCTGGGTCCACTGAAGCTTTCTTT.

This clonotype appeared a few times. The chain links TRBV7-2 to TRBJ2-1; a weak D match, TRBD1 (7 bases). V was clipped by 5 bases and J by 2 bases, with 16 bases between them. The CDR3 runs 16 residues. Germline V gene lookup returns CDR1 SGHTA and CDR2 FQGNSA. CDR3 in DNA: TGTGCCAGCAGCGAGGTGGCGGGGACAGCCTACAATGAGCAGTTCTTC. This encodes CASSEVAGTAYNEQFF.

The chain is built from TRBV7-3 and TRBJ2-2; the D is unclear. CDR1 and CDR2 from the germline V gene are SGHTA and FQGTGA. The CDR3 runs 14 residues. With 0 bases removed from V and 7 bases from J, the gap between germline ends came to 9 bases. CDR3 residues: CASSLTGKNGELFF. CDR3 DNA sequence: TGTGCCAGCAGCTTAACGGGGAAGAACGGGGAGCTGTTTTTT.

This clonotype has a count of ten or more. The CDR3 DNA is TGCGCCAGCAGCCAAGAAGGTCGAAGGGAAGAGACCCAGTACTTC. Translation gives CASSQEGRREETQYF. The rearrangement joins TRBV4-3 to TRBJ2-5; no clear D. The length of the CDR3 is 15 residues. CDR1 and CDR2 (germline): LGHNA, YSLEER. V gave up 0 bases and J gave up 3 bases, with 11 bases separating them.

The chain has TRBV6-2 or TRBV6-3 and TRBJ1-5, with a weak D call TRBD1 (6 bases). The CDR3 has 14 amino acids. V was trimmed by 7 bases and J by 2 bases, leaving 12 bases between them. In germline, CDR1 is MNHEY, CDR2 SVGEGT. The CDR3 DNA sequence: TGTGCCAGCAAAGGGGGGGGAGGCAATCAGCCCCAGCATTTT. It translates to CASKGGGGNQPQHF.

This clonotype was found many times. The chain is built from TRBV12-5 and TRBJ2-3; either TRBD1 or TRBD2 may fit D (5 bases each). The CDR3 consists of 14 residues. Germline CDR1 reads LGHNT; CDR2 reads FRNRAP. The germline V and J ends were trimmed by 4 bases and 2 bases, with 10 bases remaining between them. The CDR3 spells CASGSGTNTDTQYF. The CDR3 coding sequence is TGTGCTAGTGGTTCCGGGACCAACACAGATACGCAGTATTTT.

There are many counts of this clonotype. The rearrangement joins TRBV12-3 or TRBV12-4 to TRBJ2-1, with TRBD2 matching 11 bases. V gave up 7 bases and J gave up 9 bases; unmatched junction bases: 8. The CDR3 sequence is 14 residues long. The CDR3 reads CASNPLAGGSEQFF. The DNA for the CDR3 is TGTGCCAGCAACCCTCTAGCGGGGGGTAGTGAGCAGTTCTTC.

This clonotype was seen repeatedly, ten times or more. The chain recombines TRBV6-1 with TRBJ2-5, with D possibly TRBD1 on 5 matching bases. Trimming took off 1 base at V and 5 bases at J, with 11 bases between the two ends. The CDR3 loop spans 14 amino acids. The germline gives CDR1 MNHNS, CDR2 SASEGT. Here the CDR3 DNA reads TGTGCCAGCAGTGAAGTGACAGCGACTGAGACCCAGTACTTC. It encodes CASSEVTATETQYF.

This clonotype was seen a few times. The chain joins TRBV5-4 to TRBJ1-1; no clear D gene. CDR1 and CDR2 from the germline V gene are SGHNT and YYREEE (reference sequence). The V end lost 2 bases, the J end lost 1 base, and 9 bases lay between the germline ends. CDR3 size: 14 residues. The CDR3 region has the DNA TGTGCCAGCAGCTTTTCGGCAGGGAACACTGAAGCTTTCTTT. Protein product: CASSFSAGNTEAFF.

This clonotype was seen many times. The chain employs TRBV5-1 and TRBJ2-3, with a weak D call TRBD2 (5 bases). The germline gives CDR1 SGHRS, CDR2 YFSETQ. V shed 4 bases and J shed 5 bases, with 8 bases lying between them. The CDR3 sequence is 12 residues long. CDR3 nucleotide sequence: TGCGCCAGCAGCCGAGAGGGAGATACGCAGTATTTT. Translation gives CASSREGDTQYF.

This clonotype was detected many times. The V call is TRBV7-2, the J call TRBJ2-3, with 9 bases fitting TRBD2. Trimming cost V 6 bases and J 4 bases; bases outside gene matches: 8. This CDR3 region has 15 residues. The germline CDR1 and CDR2 sequences are SGHTA and FQGNSA. The CDR3 is CASSQRGGAADTQYF. The CDR3 coding sequence is TGTGCCAGCAGTCAGCGCGGGGGGGCGGCAGATACGCAGTATTTT.

This clonotype was seen at least ten times. This rearrangement joins TRBV7-2 to TRBJ1-1, with D hard to call. V gave up 2 bases and J gave up 6 bases, with 7 bases separating them. The germline CDR1 and CDR2 sequences are SGHTA and FQGNSA. This CDR3 spans 12 amino acids. CDR3 sequence reads: CASSLYFSEAFF. The CDR3 bases are TGTGCCAGCAGCTTATATTTCTCTGAAGCTTTCTTT.

The table lists this clonotype with many counts. The chain uses TRBV20-1 and TRBJ2-1; a weak D match, TRBD2 (6 bases). CDR1 DFQATT and CDR2 SNEGSKA come from the germline V gene (reference sequence). The CDR3 has 14 residues. Trimming stripped 7 bases from V and 5 bases from J, with 18 bases between. The CDR3 nucleotides read TGCAGTGTTCCAGGCGGGGTTTTGGACAATGAGCAGTTCTTC. This codes for CSVPGGVLDNEQFF.